This TCR beta chain came from a study of T cell responses to AZD1222 COVID-19 vaccine. Some clones are missing from TCRdb's copy, which holds only in-frame ones; the method was immunoSEQ multiplex PCR. The sample contains around 210,000 clones, roughly 94% of which appear only once. This CDR3 has 14 residues. Trimming cost V 0 bases and J 3 bases, with 8 bases left between them. CDR1 is MNHEY and CDR2 is SVGAGI in the germline V gene. The TCR was taken from an adult who received the MenACWY meningococcal vaccine as a control. The chain has TRBV6-5 and TRBJ1-1, with TRBD1 as a possible D gene (5 bases). The input for sequencing was peripheral blood, taken 28 days after the second dose of the MenACWY control vaccine. The CDR3 spells CASSYSTRDTEAFF. For the CDR3, the DNA is TGTGCCAGCAGTTACTCGACCAGGGACACTGAAGCTTTCTTT.